These T cell receptor beta chains were read from a single sample in a study of T cells in Graves' hyperthyroidism and ophthalmopathy. TCRdb reprocessed the multiplex PCR reads via MiXCR and lists one record per CDR3 protein. The sample consists of approximately 640,000 distinct CDR3 sequences, 45% of them appearing once. Sequencing input: peripheral blood or thyroid tissue (not recorded which). The source of these receptors is an adult man with Graves' disease, either hyperthyroidism or ophthalmopathy (not recorded which). Each CDR3 is given with its conserved first and last residue. A D gene is named only where the DNA matches it firmly. Rows may omit the clone size; those that give it use once, few, many or a size class.

DNA	CDR3	V	J	D	size
TGTGCCAGCAGCCTCGAGACTAGCGGCTACGAGCAGTACTTC	CASSLETSGYEQYF	TRBV11-2	TRBJ2-7	TRBD2	few
TGTGCCAGCAGGTACGAGCAGTACTTC	CASRYEQYF	TRBV6-4	TRBJ2-7	NA	many
TGTGCCAGCAGCTCCCGGGGGAAACGCCTCCACTTT	CASSSRGKRLHF	TRBV7-8	TRBJ1-6	NA	NA
TGTGCCGACGGGGCTAACTATGGCTACACCTTC	CADGANYGYTF	TRBV2	TRBJ1-2	NA	NA
TGCAGTGCTAGAGTAGGAGGGCTGAACACTGAAGCTTTCTTT	CSARVGGLNTEAFF	TRBV20-1	TRBJ1-1	NA	few
TGCAGTGCCCCGGGACTGAGATACCAAGAGACCCAGTACTTC	CSAPGLRYQETQYF	TRBV20-1	TRBJ2-5	NA	few
TGTGCCAGCAGTGCGTCGGGACAATACCTCTGGGAGACCCAGTACTTC	CASSASGQYLWETQYF	TRBV6-5	TRBJ2-5	NA	few
TGTGCCAGTAGTACGACAGGGGTTAATGAAAAACTGTTTTTT	CASSTTGVNEKLFF	TRBV19	TRBJ1-4	TRBD1	NA
TGTGCCAGCAGCCAAGATACCAGGGGCTACGAGCAGTACTTC	CASSQDTRGYEQYF	TRBV3-1	TRBJ2-7	NA	NA
TGTGCCAGTATTCTACAGGGGCCGGGTCAGCCCCAGCATTTT	CASILQGPGQPQHF	TRBV19	TRBJ1-5	TRBD1	NA
TGCAGCGCGACGGCCGGGACAGGGGGTGCTAATGAAAAACTGTTTTTT	CSATAGTGGANEKLFF	TRBV29-1	TRBJ1-4	TRBD1	NA
TGTGCCAGCAGCCAAGGCAAAGGGGCGGCCCTCCACTTT	CASSQGKGAALHF	TRBV7-9	TRBJ1-6	NA	once
TGTGCCAGCAGTCTAACCTTGACCTCTGTGAATGGCTACACCTTC	CASSLTLTSVNGYTF	TRBV12-3/TRBV12-4	TRBJ1-2	NA	NA
TGCAGCGTAGCCACGGGTGGACAGCCCCAGCATTTT	CSVATGGQPQHF	TRBV29-1	TRBJ1-5	NA	NA
TGCGCCAGCAGCCAAGTGCAGGGGGGAACCTATGGCTACACCTTC	CASSQVQGGTYGYTF	TRBV4-1	TRBJ1-2	TRBD1	NA
TGTGCCATCAGTGAGTCCGGCGGACTAGCGGGAGGCATGTACTTC	CAISESGGLAGGMYF	TRBV10-3	TRBJ2-7	TRBD2	many
TGTGCCAGCAGTGGGCGGAGGACCCTCCAAGAGACCCAGTACTTC	CASSGRRTLQETQYF	TRBV7-9	TRBJ2-5	NA	NA
TGCAGTGCGCCACAGGGGGCTTCCAGCGAGCAGTACTTC	CSAPQGASSEQYF	TRBV20-1	TRBJ2-7	TRBD1	NA
TGTGCCAGCAGGTGGGCGCTGAACACCGGGGAGACCCAGTACTTC	CASRWALNTGETQYF	TRBV7-2	TRBJ2-5	NA	NA
TGTGCCAGCAGCGCGGACAGTCGGGGTGAAGCTTTCTTT	CASSADSRGEAFF	TRBV7-2	TRBJ1-1	NA	NA
TGTGCCAGCAGTTCCGACGATAACACTGAAGCTTTCTTT	CASSSDDNTEAFF	TRBV6-5	TRBJ1-1	NA	few
TGCAGCGTTAAAGAGGGTGGGCAGCCCCAGCATTTT	CSVKEGGQPQHF	TRBV29-1	TRBJ1-5	NA	many
TGTGCCAGCAGTGAATTGGATGGCGGGGGGTACCAAGAGACCCAGTACTTC	CASSELDGGGYQETQYF	TRBV10-3	TRBJ2-5	TRBD2	few
TGTGCCAGCAGTTCTTCAGGGGACTCACCCCTCCACTTT	CASSSSGDSPLHF	TRBV6-5	TRBJ1-6	NA	many
TGCAGTGCTAGAGATTTAAGGGTCGAGCGAGAAAAACTGTTTTTT	CSARDLRVEREKLFF	TRBV20-1	TRBJ1-4	NA	few
TGTGCCAGCAGTGAAAAGAACACTGAAGCTTTCTTT	CASSEKNTEAFF	TRBV25-1	TRBJ1-1	NA	NA
TGCGCCAGCAGCTTGGAGACAGGGTTGTATGGCTACACCTTC	CASSLETGLYGYTF	TRBV5-1	TRBJ1-2	TRBD1	NA
TGTGCCAGCAGCTTAAGCTACACCGATAATTCACCCCTCCACTTT	CASSLSYTDNSPLHF	TRBV2	TRBJ1-6	NA	NA
TGTGCCAGCAGCCAAGTGGCAGGGGCTTGGTATGGCTACACCTTC	CASSQVAGAWYGYTF	TRBV14	TRBJ1-2	NA	NA
TGTGCCAGCTCCCCGAGATCGGACGGGAACACTGAAGCTTTCTTT	CASSPRSDGNTEAFF	TRBV2	TRBJ1-1	NA	NA
TGTGCCAGCAGTTTAAGCCCGTCCCAAACTGAAGCTTTCTTT	CASSLSPSQTEAFF	TRBV6-5	TRBJ1-1	NA	few
TGTGCCAGCAGGAGTTCGGTTTTGTCGACTAACTATGGCTACACCTTC	CASRSSVLSTNYGYTF	TRBV2	TRBJ1-2	NA	few
TGTGCCAGCAGTTCCGGGACAGGGGCTAACGAGCAGTACTTC	CASSSGTGANEQYF	TRBV7-9	TRBJ2-7	TRBD1	NA
TGTGCCAGCAGCCCCTGGGGGGGATCGGAAGAAAAACTGTTTTTT	CASSPWGGSEEKLFF	TRBV9	TRBJ1-4	NA	once
TGCAGCTTTCCGGGACAGGGGAGGCACGAGCAGTACTTC	CSFPGQGRHEQYF	TRBV29-1	TRBJ2-7	TRBD1	NA